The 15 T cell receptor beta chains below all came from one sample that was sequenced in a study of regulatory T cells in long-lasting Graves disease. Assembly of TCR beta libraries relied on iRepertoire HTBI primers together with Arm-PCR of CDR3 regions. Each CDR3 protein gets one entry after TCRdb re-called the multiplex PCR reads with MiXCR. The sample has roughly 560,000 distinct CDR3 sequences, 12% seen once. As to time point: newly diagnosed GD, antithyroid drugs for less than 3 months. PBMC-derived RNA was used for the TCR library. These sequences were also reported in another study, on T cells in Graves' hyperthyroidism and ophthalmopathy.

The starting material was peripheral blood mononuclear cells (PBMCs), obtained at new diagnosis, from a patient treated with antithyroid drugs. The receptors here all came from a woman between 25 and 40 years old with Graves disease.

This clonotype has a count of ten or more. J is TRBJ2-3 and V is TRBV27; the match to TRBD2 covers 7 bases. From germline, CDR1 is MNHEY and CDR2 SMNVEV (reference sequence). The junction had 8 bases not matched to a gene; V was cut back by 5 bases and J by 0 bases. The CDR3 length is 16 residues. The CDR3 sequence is CASSAGVRSSTDTQYF. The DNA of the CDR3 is TGTGCCAGCAGTGCGGGGGTCAGGAGTAGCACAGATACGCAGTATTTT.

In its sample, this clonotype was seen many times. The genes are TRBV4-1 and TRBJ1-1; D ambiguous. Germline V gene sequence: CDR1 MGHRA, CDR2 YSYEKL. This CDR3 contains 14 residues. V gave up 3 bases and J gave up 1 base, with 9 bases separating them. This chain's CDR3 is CASSHSGGNTEAFF. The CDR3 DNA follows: TGCGCCAGCAGCCACTCAGGCGGGAACACTGAAGCTTTCTTT.

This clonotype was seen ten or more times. CDR3 residues: CASRQIRDRAYEQYF. In DNA, the CDR3 is TGTGCCAGCAGACAGATCCGGGACAGAGCCTACGAGCAGTACTTC. V usage is TRBV27 and J usage is TRBJ2-7; 7 nucleotides match TRBD1. This CDR3 contains 15 residues. Germline V gene lookup returns CDR1 MNHEY and CDR2 SMNVEV (reference sequence). V lost 6 bases to trimming and J lost 2 bases; unmatched junction nucleotides: 10.

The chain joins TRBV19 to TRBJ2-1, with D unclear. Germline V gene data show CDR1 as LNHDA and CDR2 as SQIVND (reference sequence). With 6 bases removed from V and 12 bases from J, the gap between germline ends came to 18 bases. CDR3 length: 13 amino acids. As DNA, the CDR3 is TGTGCCAGTAGCCAAACGCCGAGTTGGGTGCAGTTCTTC. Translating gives CASSQTPSWVQFF.

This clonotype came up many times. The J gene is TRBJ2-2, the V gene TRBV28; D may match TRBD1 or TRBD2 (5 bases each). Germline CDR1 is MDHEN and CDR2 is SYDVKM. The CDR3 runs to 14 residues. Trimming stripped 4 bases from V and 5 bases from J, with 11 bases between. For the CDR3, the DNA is TGTGCCAGCAGTTCACCAGGGACGACCGGGGAGCTGTTTTTT. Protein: CASSSPGTTGELFF.

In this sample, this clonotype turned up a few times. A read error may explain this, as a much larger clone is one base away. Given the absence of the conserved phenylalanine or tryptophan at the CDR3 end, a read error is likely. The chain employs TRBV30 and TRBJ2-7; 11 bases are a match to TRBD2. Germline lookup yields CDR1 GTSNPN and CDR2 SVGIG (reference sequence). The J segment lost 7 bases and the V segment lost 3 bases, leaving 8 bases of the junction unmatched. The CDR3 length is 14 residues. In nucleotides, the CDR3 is TGTGCCTGGAGGACTAGCGGGGACCTGGGGGAGCAGTACTGC. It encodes CAWRTSGDLGEQYC.

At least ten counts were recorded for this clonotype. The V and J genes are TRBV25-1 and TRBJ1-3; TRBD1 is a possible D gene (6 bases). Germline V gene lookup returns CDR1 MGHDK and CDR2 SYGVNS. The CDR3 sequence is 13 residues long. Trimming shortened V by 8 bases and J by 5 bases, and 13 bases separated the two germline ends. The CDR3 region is CASATGIRNTIYF. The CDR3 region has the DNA TGTGCCAGCGCTACAGGGATAAGAAACACCATATATTTT.

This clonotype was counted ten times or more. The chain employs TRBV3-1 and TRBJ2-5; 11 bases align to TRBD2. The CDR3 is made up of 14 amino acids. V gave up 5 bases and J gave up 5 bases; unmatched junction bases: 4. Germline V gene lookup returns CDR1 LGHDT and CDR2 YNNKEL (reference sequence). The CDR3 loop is CASSSIAGGETQYF. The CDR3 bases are TGTGCCAGCAGCTCGATAGCGGGAGGGGAGACCCAGTACTTC.

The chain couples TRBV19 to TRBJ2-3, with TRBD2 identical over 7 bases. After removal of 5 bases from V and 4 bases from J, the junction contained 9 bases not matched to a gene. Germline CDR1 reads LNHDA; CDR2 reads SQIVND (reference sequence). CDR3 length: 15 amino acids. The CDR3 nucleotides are TGTGCCAGTAGTGTCAGGGAGGGGTTCGCAGATACGCAGTATTTT. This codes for CASSVREGFADTQYF.

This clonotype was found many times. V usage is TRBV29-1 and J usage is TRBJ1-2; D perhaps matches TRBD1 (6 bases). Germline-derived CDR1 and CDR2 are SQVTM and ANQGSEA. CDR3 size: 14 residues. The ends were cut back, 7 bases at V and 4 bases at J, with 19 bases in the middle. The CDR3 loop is CSGVSPGEAYGYTF. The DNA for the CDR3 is TGCAGCGGTGTATCCCCAGGGGAGGCCTATGGCTACACCTTC.

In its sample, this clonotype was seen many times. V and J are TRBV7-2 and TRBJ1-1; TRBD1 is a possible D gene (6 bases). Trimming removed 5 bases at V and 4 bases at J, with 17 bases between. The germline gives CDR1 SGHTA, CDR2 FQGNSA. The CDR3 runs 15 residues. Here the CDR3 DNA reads TGTGCCAGCAGCCCGTTGACAGGTGGCGGCACTGAAGCTTTCTTT. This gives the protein CASSPLTGGGTEAFF. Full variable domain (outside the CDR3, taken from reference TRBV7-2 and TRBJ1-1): GAGVSQSPSNKVTEKGKDVELRCDPISGHTALYWYRQSLGQGLEFLIYFQGNSAPDKSGLPSDRFSAERTGGSVSTLTIQRTQQEDSAVYLCASSPLTGGGTEAFFGQGTRLTVV.

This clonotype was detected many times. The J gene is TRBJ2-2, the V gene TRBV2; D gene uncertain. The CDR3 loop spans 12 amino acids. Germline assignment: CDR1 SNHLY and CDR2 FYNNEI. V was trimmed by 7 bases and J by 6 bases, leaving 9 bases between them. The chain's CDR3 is CASNAIPGELFF. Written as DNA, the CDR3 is TGTGCCAGCAACGCCATCCCCGGGGAGCTGTTTTTT.

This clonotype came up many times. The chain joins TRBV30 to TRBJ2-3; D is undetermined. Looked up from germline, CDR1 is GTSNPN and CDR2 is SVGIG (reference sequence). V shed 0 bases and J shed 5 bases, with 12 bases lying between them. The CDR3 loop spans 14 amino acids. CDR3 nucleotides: TGTGCCTGGAGTGTAGTGGGATTTGAAGATACGCAGTATTTT. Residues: CAWSVVGFEDTQYF.

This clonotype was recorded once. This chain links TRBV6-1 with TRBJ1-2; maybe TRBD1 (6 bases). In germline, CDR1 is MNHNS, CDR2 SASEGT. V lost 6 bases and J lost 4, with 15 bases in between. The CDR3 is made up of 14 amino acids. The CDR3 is CASRKDRNIYGYTF. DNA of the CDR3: TGTGCCAGCAGGAAAGACAGGAACATCTATGGCTACACCTTC.

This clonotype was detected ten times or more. The CDR3 is CASSLDRPRSGNTIYF. The CDR3 DNA reads TGTGCCAGCAGCTTAGACAGGCCCCGCTCTGGAAACACCATATATTTT. The J gene is TRBJ1-3, the V gene TRBV7-2, with D possibly matching TRBD1 (5 bases). Trimming took 1 base from V and 0 from J, leaving 10 bases between them. Germline CDR1 SGHTA, CDR2 FQGNSA. The CDR3 loop spans 16 amino acids.